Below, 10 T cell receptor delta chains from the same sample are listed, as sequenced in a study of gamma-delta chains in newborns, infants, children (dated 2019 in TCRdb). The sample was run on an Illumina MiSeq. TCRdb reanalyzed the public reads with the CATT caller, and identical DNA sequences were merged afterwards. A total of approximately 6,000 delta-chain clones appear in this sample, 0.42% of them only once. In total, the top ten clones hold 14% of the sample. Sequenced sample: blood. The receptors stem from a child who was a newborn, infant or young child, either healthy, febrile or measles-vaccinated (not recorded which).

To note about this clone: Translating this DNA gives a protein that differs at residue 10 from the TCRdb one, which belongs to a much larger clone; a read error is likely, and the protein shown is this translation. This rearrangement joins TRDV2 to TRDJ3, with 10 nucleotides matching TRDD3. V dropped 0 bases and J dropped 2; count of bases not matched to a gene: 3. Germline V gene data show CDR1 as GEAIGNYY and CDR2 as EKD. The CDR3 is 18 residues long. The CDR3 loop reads CACDTGGYEAWDTRQMFF. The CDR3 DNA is TGTGCCTGTGACACCGGGGGATACGAGGCCTGGGACACCCGACAGATGTTTTTC.

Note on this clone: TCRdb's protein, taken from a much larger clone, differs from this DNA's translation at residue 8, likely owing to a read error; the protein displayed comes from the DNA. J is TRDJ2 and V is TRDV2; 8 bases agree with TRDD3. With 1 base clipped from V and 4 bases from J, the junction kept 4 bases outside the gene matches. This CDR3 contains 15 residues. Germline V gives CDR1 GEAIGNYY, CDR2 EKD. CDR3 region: CACDTLGGTTAQLFF. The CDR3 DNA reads TGTGCCTGTGACACACTGGGGGGTACGACAGCACAACTCTTCTTT.

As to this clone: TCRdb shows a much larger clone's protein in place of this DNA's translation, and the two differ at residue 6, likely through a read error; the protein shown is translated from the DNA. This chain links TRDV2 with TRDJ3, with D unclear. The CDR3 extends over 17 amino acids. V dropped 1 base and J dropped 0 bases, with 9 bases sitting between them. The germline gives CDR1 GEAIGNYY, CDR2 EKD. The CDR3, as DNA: TGTGCCTGTGACACGTCACTAGACTCCTGGGACACCCGACAGATGTTTTTC. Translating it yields CACDTSLDSWDTRQMFF.

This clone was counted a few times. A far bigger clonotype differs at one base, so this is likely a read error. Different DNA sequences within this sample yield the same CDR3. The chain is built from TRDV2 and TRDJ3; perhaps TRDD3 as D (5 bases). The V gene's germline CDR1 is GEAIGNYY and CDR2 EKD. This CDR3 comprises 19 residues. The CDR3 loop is CACDTADVQSSWDTRQMFF. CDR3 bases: TGTGCCTGTGACACCGCGGATGTTCAGAGCTCCTGGGACACTCGACAGATGTTTTTC.

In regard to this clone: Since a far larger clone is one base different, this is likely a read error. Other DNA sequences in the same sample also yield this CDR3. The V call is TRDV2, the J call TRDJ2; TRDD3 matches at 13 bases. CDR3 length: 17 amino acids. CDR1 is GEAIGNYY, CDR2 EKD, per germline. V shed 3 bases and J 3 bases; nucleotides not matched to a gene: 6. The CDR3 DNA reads TGTGCCTGTGACCTACTGGGGGATACGCCGATGACAGCACAACTCTTCTTT. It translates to CACDLLGDTPMTAQLFF.

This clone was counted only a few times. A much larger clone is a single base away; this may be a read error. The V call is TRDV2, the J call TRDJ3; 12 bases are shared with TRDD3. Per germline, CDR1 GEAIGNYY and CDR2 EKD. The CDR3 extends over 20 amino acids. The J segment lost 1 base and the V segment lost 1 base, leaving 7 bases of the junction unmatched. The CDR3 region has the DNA TGTGCCTGTGACACTCTTACTGGGGGATACAGGTCCTGGGACACCCGACAGATGTTTTTC. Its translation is CACDTLTGGYRSWDTRQMFF.

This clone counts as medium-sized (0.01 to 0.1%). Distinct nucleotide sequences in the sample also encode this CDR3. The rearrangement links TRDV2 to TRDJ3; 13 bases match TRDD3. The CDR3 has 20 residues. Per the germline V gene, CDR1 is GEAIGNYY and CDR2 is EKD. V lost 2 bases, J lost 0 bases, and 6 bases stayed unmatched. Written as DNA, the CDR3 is TGTGCCTGTGACAGCTACTGGGGGATACGCAGCTCCTGGGACACCCGACAGATGTTTTTC. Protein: CACDSYWGIRSSWDTRQMFF.

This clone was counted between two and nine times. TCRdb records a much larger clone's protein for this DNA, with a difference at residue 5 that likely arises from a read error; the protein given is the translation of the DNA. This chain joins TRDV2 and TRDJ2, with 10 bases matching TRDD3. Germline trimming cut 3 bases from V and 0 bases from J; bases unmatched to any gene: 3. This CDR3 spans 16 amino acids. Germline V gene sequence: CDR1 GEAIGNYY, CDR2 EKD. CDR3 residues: CACDALGDTLTAQLFF. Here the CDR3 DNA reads TGTGCCTGTGACGCCCTGGGGGATACTTTGACAGCACAACTCTTCTTT.

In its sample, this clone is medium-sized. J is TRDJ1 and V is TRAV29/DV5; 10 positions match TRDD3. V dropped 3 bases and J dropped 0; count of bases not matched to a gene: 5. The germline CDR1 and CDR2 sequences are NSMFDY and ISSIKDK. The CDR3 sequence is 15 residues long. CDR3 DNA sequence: TGTGCAGCAAAACCTACTGGGGGATACACCGATAAACTCATCTTT. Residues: CAAKPTGGYTDKLIF.

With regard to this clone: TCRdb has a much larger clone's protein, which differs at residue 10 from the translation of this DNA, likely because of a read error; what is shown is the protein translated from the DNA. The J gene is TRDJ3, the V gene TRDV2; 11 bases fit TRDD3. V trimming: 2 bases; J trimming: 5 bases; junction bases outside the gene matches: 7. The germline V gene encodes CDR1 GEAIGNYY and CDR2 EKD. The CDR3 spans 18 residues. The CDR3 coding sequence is TGTGCCTGTGACAACGTACTGGGGGATATGGGGGACACCCGACAGATGTTTTTC. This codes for CACDNVLGDMGDTRQMFF.